A selection of T cell receptor beta chains follows, all from one sample in a study of shared clonotypes between healthy human individuals. The data were produced by immunoSEQ multiplex PCR, yet TCRdb's version contains in-frame clones alone and is incomplete. The sample carries approximately 640,000 clones, roughly 88% recorded once. Sequenced input: memory CD8+ T cells from PBMCs. The receptors were gathered from a man younger than 30 in good health. Some clones in this sample may be carry-over from other donors' samples. The CDR3 runs from the conserved cysteine through the conserved F or W. Fields, in order: D gene, CDR3 length, clone size, J gene, V gene, CDR3 DNA, CDR3 protein. A D gene is named only where the DNA matches it firmly. Where a row states a size, it is once, few, many or the class of an expanded clone; other rows omit it.

D gene: .; CDR3 length: 13; clone size: .; J gene: TRBJ2-1; V gene: TRBV29-1; CDR3 DNA: TGCAGCGTTGAAGGGGGGGACTACAATGAGCAGTTCTTC; CDR3 protein: CSVEGGDYNEQFF
D gene: TRBD1; CDR3 length: 14; clone size: .; J gene: TRBJ1-2; V gene: TRBV27; CDR3 DNA: TGTGCCAGCAGTTTCGGACAGGGGGCTACTGGCTACACCTTC; CDR3 protein: CASSFGQGATGYTF
D gene: .; CDR3 length: 12; clone size: .; J gene: TRBJ2-7; V gene: TRBV5-6; CDR3 DNA: TGTGCCAGCAGCTTGGGGTCCTGGGAGCAGTACTTC; CDR3 protein: CASSLGSWEQYF
D gene: .; CDR3 length: 14; clone size: .; J gene: TRBJ1-1; V gene: TRBV28; CDR3 DNA: TGTGCCAGCAGCTACAGGGCCACAATTGAAGAAGCTTTCTTT; CDR3 protein: CASSYRATIEEAFF
D gene: .; CDR3 length: 16; clone size: many; J gene: TRBJ2-7; V gene: TRBV6-1; CDR3 DNA: TGTGCCAGCAGTGAAGCGTCCAGGGGACGCTCCTACGAGCAGTACTTC; CDR3 protein: CASSEASRGRSYEQYF
D gene: TRBD2; CDR3 length: 14; clone size: once; J gene: TRBJ2-1; V gene: TRBV15; CDR3 DNA: TGTGCCACCAGCACCGGGAGGGTTTACAATGAGCAGTTCTTC; CDR3 protein: CATSTGRVYNEQFF
D gene: .; CDR3 length: 15; clone size: .; J gene: TRBJ2-1; V gene: TRBV19; CDR3 DNA: TGTGCCAGTAGTATAGTTTCGGGGTCCGGCGATGAGCAGTTCTTC; CDR3 protein: CASSIVSGSGDEQFF
D gene: .; CDR3 length: 14; clone size: .; J gene: TRBJ2-7; V gene: TRBV5-4; CDR3 DNA: TGTGCCAGCAGCTTGGTCGGGCCGTCCTACGAGCAGTACTTC; CDR3 protein: CASSLVGPSYEQYF
D gene: .; CDR3 length: 16; clone size: .; J gene: TRBJ1-2; V gene: TRBV7-6; CDR3 DNA: TGTGCCAGCAGCTTAGTGCCTAGATGGCGGAACTATGGCTACACCTTC; CDR3 protein: CASSLVPRWRNYGYTF
D gene: .; CDR3 length: 15; clone size: .; J gene: TRBJ2-1; V gene: TRBV6-5; CDR3 DNA: TGTGCCAGCAGTTACTCGGGGCTTACACACAATGAGCAGTTCTTC; CDR3 protein: CASSYSGLTHNEQFF
D gene: .; CDR3 length: 17; clone size: .; J gene: TRBJ2-3; V gene: TRBV27; CDR3 DNA: TGTGCCAGCGGCCTGACCTACGGGACGGCAAGCACAGATACGCAGTATTTT; CDR3 protein: CASGLTYGTASTDTQYF
D gene: TRBD1; CDR3 length: 15; clone size: .; J gene: TRBJ2-7; V gene: TRBV7-9; CDR3 DNA: TGTGCCAGCAGCTTAGTCCCAGGGGGCCTGAACGAGCAGTACTTC; CDR3 protein: CASSLVPGGLNEQYF
D gene: TRBD2; CDR3 length: 15; clone size: .; J gene: TRBJ2-1; V gene: TRBV9; CDR3 DNA: TGTGCCAGCAGCTCTAGCGGGAGTCCCTACAATGAGCAGTTCTTC; CDR3 protein: CASSSSGSPYNEQFF
D gene: TRBD2; CDR3 length: 15; clone size: .; J gene: TRBJ2-1; V gene: TRBV7-3; CDR3 DNA: TGTGCCAGCAGCTTATCGCCTAGCGGCTACAATGAGCAGTTCTTC; CDR3 protein: CASSLSPSGYNEQFF
D gene: .; CDR3 length: 13; clone size: .; J gene: TRBJ1-1; V gene: TRBV6-6; CDR3 DNA: TGTGCCAGCAGTTATCAGGGGAACACTGAAGCTTTCTTT; CDR3 protein: CASSYQGNTEAFF
D gene: .; CDR3 length: 15; clone size: .; J gene: TRBJ2-3; V gene: TRBV9; CDR3 DNA: TGTGCCAGCAGCGTAAACTTGGGCGGTTCAGATACGCAGTATTTT; CDR3 protein: CASSVNLGGSDTQYF
D gene: .; CDR3 length: 13; clone size: once; J gene: TRBJ1-1; V gene: TRBV13; CDR3 DNA: TGTGCCAGCAGAGGCTTGGGGTCCACTGAAGCTTTCTTT; CDR3 protein: CASRGLGSTEAFF
D gene: TRBD2; CDR3 length: 14; clone size: .; J gene: TRBJ2-7; V gene: TRBV5-1; CDR3 DNA: TGCGCCAGCAGCTTGGCGGGGGACTACTACGAGCAGTACTTC; CDR3 protein: CASSLAGDYYEQYF
D gene: .; CDR3 length: 13; clone size: .; J gene: TRBJ2-7; V gene: TRBV27; CDR3 DNA: TGTGCCAGCAGTGGCCAACTCTCCTACGAGCAGTACTTC; CDR3 protein: CASSGQLSYEQYF
D gene: TRBD2; CDR3 length: 14; clone size: .; J gene: TRBJ2-1; V gene: TRBV28; CDR3 DNA: TGTGCCAGCAGTTTAATGCTAGCGGGAGATGAGCAGTTCTTC; CDR3 protein: CASSLMLAGDEQFF
D gene: .; CDR3 length: 17; clone size: .; J gene: TRBJ2-1; V gene: TRBV4-3; CDR3 DNA: TGCGCCAGCAGCCAAGAATCCCTAGTTCCTCCCTACAATGAGCAGTTCTTC; CDR3 protein: CASSQESLVPPYNEQFF
D gene: .; CDR3 length: 15; clone size: .; J gene: TRBJ2-3; V gene: TRBV9; CDR3 DNA: TGTGCCAGCAGCGTAGTAGACGGAGGCCGGGATACGCAGTATTTT; CDR3 protein: CASSVVDGGRDTQYF
D gene: TRBD1; CDR3 length: 15; clone size: .; J gene: TRBJ1-5; V gene: TRBV7-8; CDR3 DNA: TGTGCCAGCAGCCCGGACAGGGTTAGCAATCAGCCCCAGCATTTT; CDR3 protein: CASSPDRVSNQPQHF
D gene: TRBD1; CDR3 length: 16; clone size: .; J gene: TRBJ2-5; V gene: TRBV7-9; CDR3 DNA: TGTGCCAGCAGCAACCGACAGGGGAGCTCAGAAGAGACCCAGTACTTC; CDR3 protein: CASSNRQGSSEETQYF
D gene: TRBD1; CDR3 length: 14; clone size: .; J gene: TRBJ2-5; V gene: TRBV13; CDR3 DNA: TGTGCCAGCAGCTACGGACAGGTCCAAGAGACCCAGTACTTC; CDR3 protein: CASSYGQVQETQYF
D gene: TRBD1; CDR3 length: 16; clone size: .; J gene: TRBJ2-3; V gene: TRBV9; CDR3 DNA: TGTGCCAGCAGCGTAGTGGGTCAGGGGGCGAGAGATACGCAGTATTTT; CDR3 protein: CASSVVGQGARDTQYF
D gene: .; CDR3 length: 15; clone size: .; J gene: TRBJ1-2; V gene: TRBV10-3; CDR3 DNA: TGTGCCATCAGTGAAGGGAGGGGAGAGATAAGTGGCTACACCTTC; CDR3 protein: CAISEGRGEISGYTF
D gene: .; CDR3 length: 15; clone size: .; J gene: TRBJ1-2; V gene: TRBV15; CDR3 DNA: TGTGCCACCAGCAGAGAGGGGGATTCGCGCTATGGCTACACCTTC; CDR3 protein: CATSREGDSRYGYTF
D gene: .; CDR3 length: 12; clone size: .; J gene: TRBJ2-2; V gene: TRBV9; CDR3 DNA: TGTGCCAGCAGCGTAGAGGGCGGGGAGCTGTTTTTT; CDR3 protein: CASSVEGGELFF
D gene: .; CDR3 length: 15; clone size: once; J gene: TRBJ2-5; V gene: TRBV28; CDR3 DNA: TGTGCCAGCAGGTTAAACAGGGGAGGTTGGGAGACCCAGTACTTC; CDR3 protein: CASRLNRGGWETQYF
D gene: TRBD2; CDR3 length: 18; clone size: .; J gene: TRBJ2-1; V gene: TRBV7-7; CDR3 DNA: TGTGCCAGCAGCTTAACAGTAAGCGGGAGGGGTTCCTACAATGAGCAGTTCTTC; CDR3 protein: CASSLTVSGRGSYNEQFF
D gene: TRBD2; CDR3 length: 16; clone size: .; J gene: TRBJ2-3; V gene: TRBV27; CDR3 DNA: TGTGCCAGCAGTTTGTCCGGCGGGAGGTGGTCAGATACGCAGTATTTT; CDR3 protein: CASSLSGGRWSDTQYF
D gene: .; CDR3 length: 14; clone size: .; J gene: TRBJ2-7; V gene: TRBV19; CDR3 DNA: TGTGCCAGTAGTATTTTCGGCGAACCCTACGAGCAGTACTTC; CDR3 protein: CASSIFGEPYEQYF
D gene: TRBD2; CDR3 length: 15; clone size: .; J gene: TRBJ2-1; V gene: TRBV28; CDR3 DNA: TGTGCCAGCAGTTTTTTACGCGGGAGGCGAAATGAGCAGTTCTTC; CDR3 protein: CASSFLRGRRNEQFF
D gene: .; CDR3 length: 15; clone size: .; J gene: TRBJ1-1; V gene: TRBV7-6; CDR3 DNA: TGTGCCAGCAGCCCTTCAGACAGGCTGAACACTGAAGCTTTCTTT; CDR3 protein: CASSPSDRLNTEAFF
D gene: .; CDR3 length: 16; clone size: .; J gene: TRBJ2-1; V gene: TRBV4-1; CDR3 DNA: TGCGCCAGCAGCCAAGAAGGGTCCCCGCGGCCCAATGAGCAGTTCTTC; CDR3 protein: CASSQEGSPRPNEQFF
D gene: .; CDR3 length: 15; clone size: .; J gene: TRBJ2-3; V gene: TRBV27; CDR3 DNA: TGTGCCAGCAGTTCCCCACTAACCGACAGTATGGCGCAGTATTTT; CDR3 protein: CASSSPLTDSMAQYF
D gene: TRBD1; CDR3 length: 15; clone size: .; J gene: TRBJ1-1; V gene: TRBV7-6; CDR3 DNA: TGTGCCAGCAGCCCCAACCGGGACAGGAACACTGAAGCTTTCTTT; CDR3 protein: CASSPNRDRNTEAFF
D gene: TRBD1; CDR3 length: 15; clone size: .; J gene: TRBJ1-6; V gene: TRBV9; CDR3 DNA: TGTGCCAGCAGCCCCCGGACAGGGGGTAATTCACCCCTCCACTTT; CDR3 protein: CASSPRTGGNSPLHF
D gene: TRBD1; CDR3 length: 13; clone size: .; J gene: TRBJ1-5; V gene: TRBV5-6; CDR3 DNA: TGTGCCAGCAGCCCAGGGACAGGGCAGCCCCAGCATTTT; CDR3 protein: CASSPGTGQPQHF
D gene: .; CDR3 length: 13; clone size: once; J gene: TRBJ2-3; V gene: TRBV28; CDR3 DNA: TGTGCCAGCAGTTTTCCCGCGGAGGATACGCAGTATTTT; CDR3 protein: CASSFPAEDTQYF
D gene: TRBD2; CDR3 length: 14; clone size: .; J gene: TRBJ2-7; V gene: TRBV6-5; CDR3 DNA: TGTGCCAGCAGCTTCAGGGAGGGCGACTACGAGCAGTACTTC; CDR3 protein: CASSFREGDYEQYF
D gene: .; CDR3 length: 15; clone size: .; J gene: TRBJ2-7; V gene: TRBV27; CDR3 DNA: TGTGCCTCCAGTGGAGGTCCGGGGCCGTTTGCCGAGCAGTACTTC; CDR3 protein: CASSGGPGPFAEQYF
D gene: TRBD2; CDR3 length: 13; clone size: .; J gene: TRBJ2-1; V gene: TRBV10-3; CDR3 DNA: TGTGCCATCAGCAGCGGGAGGGACAATGAGCAGTTCTTC; CDR3 protein: CAISSGRDNEQFF
D gene: .; CDR3 length: 13; clone size: .; J gene: TRBJ2-7; V gene: TRBV19; CDR3 DNA: TGTGCCAGTAGTGTCCGGACCCCCCACGAGCAGTACTTC; CDR3 protein: CASSVRTPHEQYF
D gene: .; CDR3 length: 16; clone size: once; J gene: TRBJ1-4; V gene: TRBV4-1; CDR3 DNA: TGCGCCAGCAGCCAGGGTTGGGAGGCAACTAATGAAAAACTGTTTTTT; CDR3 protein: CASSQGWEATNEKLFF
D gene: .; CDR3 length: 17; clone size: .; J gene: TRBJ2-7; V gene: TRBV4-1; CDR3 DNA: TGCGCCAGCAGCCAAGCCTGGGGGGACTTACCCTTTGGAGAGCAGTACTTC; CDR3 protein: CASSQAWGDLPFGEQYF
D gene: .; CDR3 length: 15; clone size: .; J gene: TRBJ2-3; V gene: TRBV7-8; CDR3 DNA: TGTGCCAGCAGCTTAGACGGGGCTAGCACAGATACGCAGTATTTT; CDR3 protein: CASSLDGASTDTQYF
D gene: .; CDR3 length: 15; clone size: .; J gene: TRBJ1-2; V gene: TRBV27; CDR3 DNA: TGTGCCAGCAGTTTTTTGGCACAGCCAAACTATGGCTACACCTTC; CDR3 protein: CASSFLAQPNYGYTF
D gene: TRBD2; CDR3 length: 15; clone size: .; J gene: TRBJ2-1; V gene: TRBV7-7; CDR3 DNA: TGTGCCAGCAGCTTACTTAGCGGGAGGGACAATGAGCAGTTCTTC; CDR3 protein: CASSLLSGRDNEQFF
D gene: .; CDR3 length: 15; clone size: .; J gene: TRBJ2-7; V gene: TRBV14; CDR3 DNA: TGTGCCAGCAGCCAAGAAGTTTGGGGTTCCTACGAGCAGTACTTC; CDR3 protein: CASSQEVWGSYEQYF
D gene: .; CDR3 length: 14; clone size: .; J gene: TRBJ1-1; V gene: TRBV11-2; CDR3 DNA: TGTGCCAGCAGCTTAATGGGCCCGAACACTGAAGCTTTCTTT; CDR3 protein: CASSLMGPNTEAFF